In this sample, the clone carrying this T cell receptor (beta chain) turned up a few times. The sample is drawn from a study of T cell responses to AZD1222 COVID-19 vaccine. Study overall: Second doses that came at about 4 or about 12 weeks were put together.

The length of the CDR3 is 13 residues. V lost 1 base to trimming and J lost 0 bases, with 3 bases between them. CDR1 SGHVS and CDR2 FQNEAQ come from the germline V gene. Libraries were prepared by immunoSEQ multiplex PCR; TCRdb keeps only in-frame clonotypes and omits some of them. The sample lists just over 65,000 clones; roughly 87% were seen once. V and J are TRBV7-8 and TRBJ1-1; D gene ambiguous. Material: peripheral blood, obtained on day 0 of AZD1222 vaccination. The receptor's source is an adult in good health. CDR3 nucleotide sequence: TGTGCCAGCAGCTTAGAACTGAACACTGAAGCTTTCTTT. Its protein is CASSLELNTEAFF.